This T cell receptor beta chain was sequenced in a study of blood T cell repertoires in COVID-19. Study-wide context: PBMCs, B-cell-depleted T cells, or T cells were the source of the cDNA or gDNA that made up the material.

Germline V gene lookup returns CDR1 SGDLS and CDR2 YYNGEE. CDR3 length: 18 residues. The ends lost 0 bases at V and 5 bases at J; junction bases unmatched: 11. Sequencing used immunoSEQ multiplex PCR; TCRdb keeps in-frame clones, though not all of them. The sample holds some 64,000 clones, roughly four fifths seen once. This chain joins TRBV9 and TRBJ2-2; the match to TRBD1 covers 9 bases. Sequenced sample: peripheral blood. This receptor was identified in a human donor in a cohort sampled during active COVID-19. DNA for the CDR3: TGTGCCAGCAGCGTAGCGGGGAGACAGGGGGGTCTGACCGGGGAGCTGTTTTTT. Amino acid sequence: CASSVAGRQGGLTGELFF.